A single TCR beta chain is shown here with its context. The antigen remains undetermined. These data come from a study of shared clonotypes between healthy human individuals. Study-level results: Sampling covered blood only; tissue repertoires likely differ.

Without sorting, samples used some 84 million PBMCs for genomic DNA. Splitting of each subset's genomic DNA was done evenly across several immunoSEQ plates. Unsorted PBMC DNA underwent sequencing on ten immunoSEQ deep assay plates. Assay used: immunoSEQ multiplex PCR; TCRdb lists only in-frame clones, some missing. The repertoire holds hundreds of thousands of clones, with roughly 79% as singletons. The sequence derives from a woman between 40 and 55 years old in good health. Some clones in this sample may be carry-over from other donors' samples. The sequenced material came from PBMCs.

The CDR3 DNA reads as TGCGCCAGCAGGCAGGGGGATACTGAAGCTTTCTTT. As protein: CASRQGDTEAFF. V and J are TRBV5-1 and TRBJ1-1, with 7 bases aligning to TRBD1. Germline V CDR1 and CDR2: SGHRS, YFSETQ. The CDR3 spans 12 residues. Germline trimming cut 5 bases from V and 5 bases from J; bases unmatched to any gene: 3.